This is a list of T cell receptor beta chains from one sample in a study of blood T cell repertoires in COVID-19. The assay was immunoSEQ multiplex PCR, and TCRdb's table has in-frame clones only and misses some. The sample carries roughly 480,000 clones, 80% to 90% recorded once. Sample: peripheral blood. The receptor set was obtained from a man aged 18 to 30 with COVID-19, enrolled during active disease. Both conserved end residues are trimmed from each CDR3.

V: TRBV2
CDR3: ASRGASGGPTDTQY

V: TRBV11-2
CDR3: ASSHGTANYEQY

V: TRBV3-1/TRBV3-2
CDR3: ASSFGAGGADTQY

V: TRBV19
CDR3: ASSSREVGGYT

V: TRBV5-4
CDR3: ASSEKVAGDHEQF

V: TRBV6-6
CDR3: ASRRQNSPLH

V: TRBV3-1/TRBV3-2
CDR3: ASSRSEGTQY

V: TRBV19
CDR3: ASSIGSPNTGELF

V: TRBV3-1/TRBV3-2
CDR3: ASSPPGQINEKLF

V: TRBV5-1
CDR3: ASSFGGGTDTQY